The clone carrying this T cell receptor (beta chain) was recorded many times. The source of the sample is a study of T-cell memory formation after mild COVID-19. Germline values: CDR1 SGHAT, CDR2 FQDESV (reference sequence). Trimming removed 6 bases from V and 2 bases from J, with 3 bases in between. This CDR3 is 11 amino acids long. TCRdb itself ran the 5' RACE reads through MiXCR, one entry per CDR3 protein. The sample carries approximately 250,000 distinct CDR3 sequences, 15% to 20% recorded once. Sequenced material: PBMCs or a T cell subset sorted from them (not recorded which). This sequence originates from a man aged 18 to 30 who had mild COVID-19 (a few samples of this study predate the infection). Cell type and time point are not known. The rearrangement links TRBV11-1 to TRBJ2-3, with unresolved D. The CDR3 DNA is TGTGCCAGCAGGTCCACAGATACGCAGTATTTT. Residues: CASRSTDTQYF.